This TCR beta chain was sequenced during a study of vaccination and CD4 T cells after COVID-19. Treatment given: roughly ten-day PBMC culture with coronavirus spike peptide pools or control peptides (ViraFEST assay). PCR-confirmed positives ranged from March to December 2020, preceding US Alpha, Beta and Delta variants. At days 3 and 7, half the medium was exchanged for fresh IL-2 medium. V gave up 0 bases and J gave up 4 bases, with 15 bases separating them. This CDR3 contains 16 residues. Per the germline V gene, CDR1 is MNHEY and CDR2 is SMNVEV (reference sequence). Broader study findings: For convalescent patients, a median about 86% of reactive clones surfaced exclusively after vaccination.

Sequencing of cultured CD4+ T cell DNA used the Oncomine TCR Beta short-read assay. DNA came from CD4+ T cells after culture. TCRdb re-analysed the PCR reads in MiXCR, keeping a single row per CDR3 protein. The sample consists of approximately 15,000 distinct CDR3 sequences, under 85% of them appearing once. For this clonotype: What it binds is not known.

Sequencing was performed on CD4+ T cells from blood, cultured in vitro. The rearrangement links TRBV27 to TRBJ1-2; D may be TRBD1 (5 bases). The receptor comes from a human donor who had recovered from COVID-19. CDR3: CASSLSPGRKLYGYTF. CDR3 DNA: TGTGCCAGCAGTTTATCTCCAGGGCGGAAACTCTATGGCTACACCTTC.